This T cell receptor (beta chain) was found in a study of Japanese encephalitis immunity and Zika vaccine responses (dated by TCRdb to about 2021). With regard to the full study: Included participants received three 5.0 ug doses of alum-adjuvanted ZPIV at weeks 0, 4 and 28. Eleven to twelve participants received one dose of YFV vaccine (YF-VAX) before ZPIV, and roughly ten participants were flavivirus-naive. ZIKV peptides were 15-mers overlapping by 11 residues, selected for NetMHCpan/NetMHCII-predicted epitopes with affinity below 50 nM. TCR repertoires were also analyzed from a few flavivirus-naive individuals at weeks 2, 6 and 52 after starting ZPIV vaccination. The stimulations used peptide pools from ZIKV structural proteins divided into flavivirus-conserved and non-conserved sets, or JEV or YFV peptides that matched the pre-vaccination. Six representative participants per pre-vaccination group were picked for TCR sequencing, using samples from week 52 and from week 0, the point after pre-vaccination but before ZPIV. The study asked whether earlier vaccination against Japanese encephalitis virus (JEV) or yellow fever virus (YFV) shaped CD4 T cell responses to the Zika vaccine. About a dozen participants were given two doses of JEV vaccine (IXIARO) 28 days apart, two to three months before the first ZPIV dose. Overall study outcomes, separate from this receptor: Only a few individuals showed CD8 T cell responses to ZIKV peptide pools, and those responses were very low in magnitude. Because there were not enough samples, the peptide pools could not be deconvoluted, which meant the specific peptides behind the cross-reactive responses went unidentified. The analysis covered only a subset of trial participants who had three doses and adequate samples, rather than the whole vaccinated cohort. Samples clustered by participant with no similarity between individuals, suggesting no public TCRs were detected. After ZPIV, a significant decrease in repertoire richness of CD4 T cells responding to conserved ZIKV epitopes was observed in JEV-pre-vaccinated donors. JEV-pre-vaccinated donors showed higher repertoire similarity across time-points and stimulations than YFV-pre-vaccinated donors, indicating more clonotypes common to ZIKV and JEV stimulation.

The library was generated by 5' RACE. Before sequencing, the TCRbeta libraries were pooled in proportion to the number of cells sorted for each library. Total RNA from sorted cells was extracted with RNAzol RT, and cDNA was made with an oligo(dT) primer and a template-switching oligo. The TCRbeta V-CDR3-J region was amplified by PCR between a SMARTer oligo primer and a TCRbeta constant-region primer using Kapa HiFi. A second PCR added Illumina adaptors and sample-specific index barcodes, with HighPrep bead cleanup and Bioanalyzer confirmation of a roughly 650 bp band. Libraries were sequenced on an Illumina MiSeq with 2x151 bp paired-end reads. The published analysis was carried out like this. Reads were demultiplexed with an in-house Java program, and TCRbeta annotations were assigned and clonotypes were counted with MiXCR. Repertoire overlap used Morisita-Horn indices from the R package vegan, with UPGMA clustering and Circos plots of recurring clonotypes. Shannon diversity and richness were normalized to the highest possible value given the input cell numbers, yielding values from 0 to 1. CDR3beta sequences were aligned with MUSCLE, distances were computed with SeqinR, and multidimensional scaling was plotted in R. TCRdb reran the public reads through fastp at Q25 and MiXCR, keeping productive beta chains. Each CDR3 protein gets just one entry, which takes the most common genes and DNA from the rows behind it. None of the V and J calls come from the authors' own analysis; TCRdb made them. Here the sample has over 250 distinct CDR3 sequences; under 2.5% occur a single time. Of the sample, around 38% falls within the top ten clones.

From the cysteine through the phenylalanine, the CDR3 covers 15 amino acids. Only the CDR3 region is kept as DNA, spanning 45 bases read in frame from base 1. In the germline V gene, CDR1 corresponds to LGHNA and CDR2 to YSLEER. V lost 2 bases and J lost 4 bases; the stretch between them is 14 bases long. This clonotype is categorized as large (0.1 to 1%). One base away there is no much larger clone; base qualities are not given. After labeling with CellTrace CFSE, PBMCs were cultured for 5 to 6 days in RPMI containing roughly 8.4% human serum along with peptide pools, each at about 1 ug/mL. On a BD FACSAria, proliferating CD4 T cells were sorted without fixation as live CD56-CD19-CD16-CD3+CD4+ CFSE-low cells. Enrolled adults were healthy and seronegative for ZIKV, JEV, YFV, DENV and WNV by microneutralization screening. Samples came from a phase 1, double-blinded, randomized, placebo-controlled trial of an alum-adjuvanted Zika purified-inactivated virus (ZPIV) vaccine. Peripheral blood mononuclear cells were isolated by standard procedure and stored frozen in liquid nitrogen until use.

The sample here was antigen-activated CD4+ T cells from blood, cultured, taken during a Zika inactivated vaccine study. The rearranged chain carries TRBV4-3 and TRBJ1-2; tentative D gene TRBD1, with 5 bases matching. This sequence originates from an adult man who received an inactivated Zika virus vaccine. The nucleotides are TGCGCCAGCAGCCAATGGGGGGAGGGGATCTATGGCTACACCTTC. This translates into CASSQWGEGIYGYTF.